These 7 T cell receptor beta chains originate from one sample sequenced in a study of cytomegalovirus exposure and HLA in healthy donors. TCRdb keeps only in-frame clones here, not all; method: immunoSEQ multiplex PCR. The repertoire holds 150,000 to 200,000 clones, with around 85% as singletons. The sample was PBMCs. The receptor set was obtained from a woman in her 30s in good health and CMV-seronegative.

V and J are TRBV27 and TRBJ2-1, with TRBD2 identical over 7 bases. The germline V gene has CDR1 MNHEY and CDR2 SMNVEV (reference sequence). With V trimmed by 3 bases and J by 7 bases, 9 bases remained unmatched. The CDR3 spans 15 residues. CDR3 loop: CASSFPGLEWNEQFF. Written as DNA, the CDR3 is TGTGCCAGCAGTTTTCCCGGACTAGAGTGGAATGAGCAGTTCTTC.

This chain joins TRBV7-2 and TRBJ2-2; maybe TRBD2 (6 bases). The V and J ends lost 2 bases and 6 bases respectively, with 16 bases between them. Germline V gene data show CDR1 as SGHTA and CDR2 as FQGNSA. There are 16 residues in the CDR3. The CDR3 is CASSLLGVSGAGELFF. CDR3 DNA sequence: TGTGCCAGCAGCTTATTGGGAGTGTCGGGGGCCGGGGAGCTGTTTTTT.

V and J are TRBV6-5 and TRBJ1-2, with D perhaps matching TRBD1 (6 bases). In germline, CDR1 is MNHEY, CDR2 SVGAGI. There are 15 residues in the CDR3. V was pared by 3 bases and J by 3 bases, with 14 bases between. CDR3 loop: CASSYSGASDYGYTF. CDR3 nucleotides: TGTGCCAGCAGTTATTCGGGGGCATCGGACTATGGCTACACCTTC.

This chain links TRBV6-1 with TRBJ1-2; D is undetermined. The V gene lost 5 bases and the J gene lost 6 bases, with 13 bases spanning the gap. The CDR3 runs to 13 residues. Germline V gene data show CDR1 as MNHNS and CDR2 as SASEGT. CDR3 DNA sequence: TGTGCCAGCAGTTATGCGGGTTTCGATGGCTACACCTTC. Encoded protein: CASSYAGFDGYTF.

V is TRBV29-1 and J is TRBJ2-1; D is unclear. CDR1 and CDR2 from the germline V gene are SQVTM and ANQGSEA. CDR3 size: 10 residues. V shed 3 bases and J shed 5 bases, with 2 bases lying between them. This chain's CDR3 is CSVENNEQFF. The CDR3, as DNA: TGCAGCGTTGAGAACAATGAGCAGTTCTTC.

The V gene is TRBV4-1, the J gene TRBJ2-7, with D perhaps TRBD2 (5 bases). The germline V gene encodes CDR1 MGHRA and CDR2 YSYEKL. V dropped 0 bases and J dropped 4 bases, with 16 bases sitting between them. The CDR3 totals 16 residues. This CDR3 reads CASSQDPTLGSYEQYF. DNA for the CDR3: TGCGCCAGCAGCCAAGATCCGACACTAGGTTCATACGAGCAGTACTTC.

The gene calls are TRBV2 and TRBJ2-7; D possibly matches TRBD1 or TRBD2 (5 bases each). The CDR3 sequence is 13 residues long. Trimming took off 8 bases at V and 0 bases at J, with 11 bases between the two ends. CDR1 and CDR2 (germline): SNHLY, FYNNEI. This chain's CDR3 is CASVGEPSYEQYF. In nucleotides, the CDR3 is TGTGCCAGCGTGGGGGAGCCCTCCTACGAGCAGTACTTC. The full variable domain, its missing parts supplied by reference TRBV2 and TRBJ2-7, is EPEVTQTPSHQVTQMGQEVILRCVPISNHLYFYWYRQILGQKVEFLVSFYNNEISEKSEIFDDQFSVERPDGSNFTLKIRSTKLEDSAMYFCASVGEPSYEQYFGPGTRLTVT.